The 15 T cell receptor beta chains below were found in one sample sequenced in a study of early T cells in non-severe SARS-CoV-2 infection. TCRdb analysed the 5' RACE reads with MiXCR anew, one entry per CDR3 protein. This sample has approximately 120,000 distinct CDR3 sequences, with 14% to 15% found just once. Sequenced input: whole blood. Receptor source: an adult who was a healthcare worker with PCR-confirmed SARS-CoV-2 infection or an uninfected control (not recorded which).

The chain combines TRBV10-2 with TRBJ2-7; D unresolved. The CDR3 spans 13 residues. V was shortened by 2 bases and J by 2 bases, with 7 bases between the two germline ends. Germline V gene lookup returns CDR1 WSHSY and CDR2 SAAADI. CDR3 sequence reads: CASSEGSPYEQYF. CDR3 bases: TGCGCCAGCAGTGAGGGCAGCCCCTACGAGCAGTACTTC.

This clonotype was counted many times. The genes are TRBV20-1 and TRBJ2-2, with D possibly matching TRBD1 (6 bases). Deletions cut 4 bases from V and 4 bases from J, with 7 bases between. Germline CDR1 and CDR2: DFQATT and SNEGSKA (reference sequence). CDR3 length: 12 amino acids. The DNA for the CDR3 is TGCAGTGCTATCAGGGGCACCGGGGAGCTGTTTTTT. It encodes CSAIRGTGELFF.

This clonotype showed up many times. V usage is TRBV6-6 and J usage is TRBJ1-2; a possible D gene is TRBD1 (5 bases). Germline V gives CDR1 MNHNY, CDR2 SVGAGI (reference sequence). This CDR3 has 16 residues. Deletions cut 1 base from V and 8 bases from J, with 20 bases between. CDR3 region: CASSYFILQDREGYTF. CDR3 bases: TGTGCCAGCAGTTACTTCATTTTACAGGATCGGGAAGGCTACACCTTC.

This chain joins TRBV29-1 and TRBJ1-1, with 7 bases fitting TRBD1. Germline V gives CDR1 SQVTM, CDR2 ANQGSEA. CDR3 length: 12 residues. V lost 7 bases to trimming and J lost 10 bases; unmatched junction nucleotides: 12. This CDR3 is CSGSTGSLGAFF. The CDR3 coding sequence is TGCAGCGGTTCGACAGGGTCCCTTGGAGCTTTCTTT.

This clonotype has at least ten counts. The rearrangement links TRBV12-3 or TRBV12-4 to TRBJ2-7, with 9 bases lining up with TRBD1. This CDR3 contains 14 residues. V shed 3 bases and J 7 bases; nucleotides not matched to a gene: 7. CDR3 sequence (DNA): TGTGCCAGCAGTTTGGAACAGGGGGCGTATGAGCAGTACTTC. Protein: CASSLEQGAYEQYF.

The table lists this clonotype with a count of one. The V gene is TRBV11-3, the J gene TRBJ2-3; D may correspond to TRBD1 or TRBD2 (6 bases each). CDR3 length equals 16 residues. Germline V lookup: CDR1 SGHNT, CDR2 YENEEA. With 3 bases removed from V and 1 base from J, the gap between germline ends came to 14 bases. Here the CDR3 DNA reads TGTGCCAGCAGCTTCCGCCCGGGGGCGGGCACAGATACGCAGTATTTT. It codes for CASSFRPGAGTDTQYF.

J is TRBJ2-1 and V is TRBV19; D unresolved. CDR1 and CDR2 (germline): LNHDA, SQIVND (reference sequence). The CDR3 length is 18 residues. Trimming removed 5 bases at V and 0 bases at J, with 20 bases between. The CDR3 sequence: CASSPPAISLSSYNEQFF. The DNA for the CDR3 is TGTGCCAGTAGTCCCCCTGCAATAAGCCTAAGCTCCTACAATGAGCAGTTCTTC.

This clonotype was detected a few times. V gene TRBV5-4 combines with J gene TRBJ2-3, with 11 bases aligning to TRBD1. V was clipped by 4 bases and J by 5 bases; unmatched bases: 6. CDR1 and CDR2 (germline): SGHNT, YYREEE (reference sequence). The CDR3 has 15 residues. The CDR3 coding sequence is TGTGCCAGCAGCCTGGACAGGGGGCGAGGAGATACGCAGTATTTT. It translates to CASSLDRGRGDTQYF.

The V gene is TRBV9, the J gene TRBJ2-2; D is possibly TRBD1 or TRBD2 (5 bases each). There are 14 residues in the CDR3. Germline values: CDR1 SGDLS, CDR2 YYNGEE. Trimming took 0 bases from V and 4 from J, leaving 7 bases between them. Here the CDR3 reads CASSVAGSTGELFF. In DNA, the CDR3 is TGTGCCAGCAGCGTAGCAGGGAGCACCGGGGAGCTGTTTTTT. The full variable domain, with the rest looked up from reference TRBV9 and TRBJ2-2, is DSGVTQTPKHLITATGQRVTLRCSPRSGDLSVYWYQQSLDQGLQFLIQYYNGEERAKGNILERFSAQQFPDLHSELNLSSLELGDSALYFCASSVAGSTGELFFGEGSRLTVL.

The chain employs TRBV20-1 and TRBJ1-5, with TRBD1 matching 7 bases. Germline V gene sequence: CDR1 DFQATT, CDR2 SNEGSKA (reference sequence). The CDR3 totals 14 residues. The V segment lost 5 bases and the J segment 5 bases; nucleotides outside the gene matches: 9. CDR3 nucleotides: TGCAGTGCTGGCGTTGGGACAGAGTATCAGCCCCAGCATTTT. Its translation: CSAGVGTEYQPQHF.

This clonotype was observed a few times. The chain recombines TRBV6-2 or TRBV6-3 with TRBJ2-3, with 14 bases aligning to TRBD2. The ends lost 10 bases at V and 0 bases at J; junction bases unmatched: 6. The germline V gene has CDR1 MNHEY and CDR2 SVGEGT. This CDR3 contains 16 residues. CDR3 bases: TGTGCCACCAAGGGACTAGCGGGGGTCAGCACAGATACGCAGTATTTT. Its protein product is CATKGLAGVSTDTQYF.

The gene calls are TRBV2 and TRBJ1-6; D is uncertain. The CDR3 sequence is 12 residues long. V was clipped by 7 bases and J by 6 bases, with 7 bases between them. The germline V gene encodes CDR1 SNHLY and CDR2 FYNNEI. The chain's CDR3 is CASTGPNSPLHF. CDR3 DNA: TGTGCCAGCACCGGGCCTAATTCACCCCTCCACTTT.

In its sample, this clonotype ranks as medium-sized (0.01 to 0.1%). The chain is built from TRBV15 and TRBJ2-7; D possibly matches TRBD1 or TRBD2 (5 bases each). Trimming took 0 bases from V and 2 from J, leaving 8 bases between them. The germline V gene has CDR1 LNHNV and CDR2 YYDKDF (reference sequence). CDR3 length: 14 residues. This CDR3 is CATSRDRGPYEQYF. The CDR3 nucleotides read TGTGCCACCAGCAGAGATAGGGGACCCTACGAGCAGTACTTC.

This clonotype was seen more than once but under ten times. The chain is built from TRBV5-4 and TRBJ1-1; D gene ambiguous. V shed 4 bases and J shed 0 bases, with 13 bases lying between them. The CDR3 runs to 15 residues. CDR1 SGHNT and CDR2 YYREEE come from the germline V gene (reference sequence). As DNA, the CDR3 is TGTGCCAGCAGCCTGTCAGGCAACATGAACACTGAAGCTTTCTTT. Its protein product is CASSLSGNMNTEAFF.

The genes are TRBV6-5 and TRBJ2-5, with D unclear. V was trimmed by 4 bases and J by 4 bases, leaving 10 bases between them. CDR1 is MNHEY and CDR2 is SVGAGI in the germline V gene. The CDR3 is made up of 13 amino acids. DNA for the CDR3: TGTGCCAGCAGTTCGGCGGCCGGAGAGACCCAGTACTTC. It translates to CASSSAAGETQYF.